The 29 T cell receptor beta chains below were found in one sample sequenced in a study of T cells after yellow fever vaccination. Each CDR3 protein is one row after TCRdb ran MiXCR on the 5' RACE reads. The table lists some 48,000 distinct CDR3 sequences, around 6.4% of them singletons. The sample was PBMCs, either bulk or a sorted T-cell subset (CD4+, CD8+, memory, or dextramer-sorted; not recorded which), taken 45 days after the yellow fever booster vaccination. Receptors were obtained from a man aged 30-40 years who received the YFV17D yellow fever vaccine.

This rearrangement joins TRBV14 to TRBJ2-1; a weak D match, TRBD1 (7 bases). CDR1 is SGHDN and CDR2 is FVKESK in the germline V gene. This CDR3 region has 17 residues. Trimming took off 4 bases at V and 4 bases at J, with 20 bases between the two ends. The CDR3 loop is CASSLGWRGPLYNEQFF. The CDR3, as DNA: TGTGCCAGCAGCCTAGGATGGAGGGGGCCCCTATACAATGAGCAGTTCTTC.

This clonotype was detected many times. The J gene is TRBJ2-1, the V gene TRBV5-6; D is uncertain. CDR1 SGHDT and CDR2 YYEEEE come from the germline V gene. The V end lost 5 bases, the J end lost 0 bases, and 12 bases lay between the germline ends. The CDR3 covers 15 residues. CDR3 region: CASSLGVSSYNEQFF. CDR3 DNA sequence: TGTGCCAGCAGTTTAGGAGTAAGCTCCTACAATGAGCAGTTCTTC.

This clonotype has just a few counts. This chain links TRBV20-1 with TRBJ1-5; D gene unclear. The V end was cut by 0 bases, the J end by 0 bases, with 12 bases between. The CDR3 contains 16 residues. Per germline, CDR1 DFQATT and CDR2 SNEGSKA (reference sequence). The CDR3 spells CSAREFRSYSNQPQHF. DNA for the CDR3: TGCAGTGCTAGAGAATTTCGTTCATATAGCAATCAGCCCCAGCATTTT.

The chain joins TRBV28 to TRBJ2-1; D remains unclear. The CDR3 runs 15 residues. V was cut by 5 bases and J by 8 bases, with 19 bases left in between. CDR1 is MDHEN and CDR2 is SYDVKM in the germline V gene. The CDR3 DNA sequence: TGTGCCAGCAGTCCCCCTGGAGCCCTAGTCGATGAGCAGTTCTTC. It encodes CASSPPGALVDEQFF. Variable domain in full (rest from reference TRBV28 and TRBJ2-1): DVKVTQSSRYLVKRTGEKVFLECVQDMDHENMFWYRQDPGLGLRLIYFSYDVKMKEKGDIPEGYSVSREKKERFSLILESASTNQTSMYLCASSPPGALVDEQFFGPGTRLTVL.

This clonotype was seen ten or more times. The chain couples TRBV2 to TRBJ2-2; the match to TRBD1 covers 9 bases. This CDR3 comprises 15 residues. Looked up from germline, CDR1 is SNHLY and CDR2 is FYNNEI. The V segment lost 7 bases and the J segment 0 bases; nucleotides outside the gene matches: 3. The CDR3 DNA reads as TGTGCCAGCAACGGACAGGGGTCGAACACCGGGGAGCTGTTTTTT. Encoded protein: CASNGQGSNTGELFF.

This clonotype has ten or more counts. The chain employs TRBV5-1 and TRBJ2-7; a possible D gene is TRBD2 (5 bases). Trimming left V 0 bases short and J 7 bases short, with 17 bases between. From germline, CDR1 is SGHRS and CDR2 YFSETQ. There are 15 residues in the CDR3. The CDR3 nucleotides are TGCGCCAGCAGCTTGGTCCCCTCTAGCTCACGGGAGCAGTACTTC. Residues: CASSLVPSSSREQYF.

This clonotype was detected a few times. The chain uses TRBV20-1 and TRBJ1-1, with 9 bases identical to TRBD1. Germline loops: CDR1 DFQATT, CDR2 SNEGSKA (reference sequence). The J segment lost 4 bases and the V segment lost 6 bases, leaving 3 bases of the junction unmatched. The CDR3 loop spans 12 amino acids. The CDR3 DNA reads TGCAGTGCCAAACAGGGGGCCACTGAAGCTTTCTTT. It specifies CSAKQGATEAFF.

This rearrangement joins TRBV10-3 to TRBJ2-5, with a possible D match to TRBD2 (6 bases). Germline V gene sequence: CDR1 ENHRY, CDR2 SYGVKD. The CDR3 has 13 residues. V dropped 3 bases and J dropped 5 bases, with 10 bases sitting between them. The CDR3 DNA reads as TGTGCCATCAGTGAACGGGGGAAGGAGACCCAGTACTTC. It specifies CAISERGKETQYF.

This clonotype turned up a few times. The rearrangement links TRBV7-8 to TRBJ1-6; D remains unclear. CDR1 and CDR2 from the germline V gene are SGHVS and FQNEAQ. This CDR3 is built from 17 residues. V was shortened by 1 base and J by 5 bases, with 15 bases between the two germline ends. In DNA form, the CDR3 reads TGTGCCAGCAGCTTAGGCCAACGGACGACTAATAATTCACCCCTCCACTTT. This codes for CASSLGQRTTNNSPLHF.

In regard to this clonotype: A much larger clone is a single base away; this may be a read error. V usage is TRBV20-1 and J usage is TRBJ2-3; 13 bases agree with TRBD2. This CDR3 contains 15 residues. Germline V gives CDR1 DFQATT, CDR2 SNEGSKA (reference sequence). CDR3 DNA sequence: TGCTGTGCTCCCCGACTAGCGGGAGGTCAGGATACGCAGTATTTT. It translates to CCAPRLAGGQDTQYF.

This clonotype was detected many times. The chain employs TRBV20-1 and TRBJ2-1; no clear D. The germline CDR1 and CDR2 sequences are DFQATT and SNEGSKA (reference sequence). The CDR3 runs 14 residues. The ends were cut back, 6 bases at V and 0 bases at J, with 12 bases in the middle. The CDR3 region has the DNA TGCAGTGCCAGCTCCCCGGGCTCCTACAATGAGCAGTTCTTC. Translating gives CSASSPGSYNEQFF.

This clonotype was recorded many times. The chain has TRBV6-4 and TRBJ2-6; 8 nucleotides align to TRBD2. This CDR3 region has 18 residues. V trimming: 2 bases; J trimming: 5 bases; junction bases outside the gene matches: 11. Germline values: CDR1 MRHNA, CDR2 SNTAGT. Written as DNA, the CDR3 is TGTGCCAGCAGTGACCGGGAGGGACCCTCCTCGAGGGCCAACGTCCTGACTTTC. It encodes CASSDREGPSSRANVLTF.

This clonotype was counted at least ten times. The chain links TRBV5-1 to TRBJ2-1; 9 nucleotides agree with TRBD2. Germline trimming cut 3 bases from V and 9 bases from J; bases unmatched to any gene: 19. This CDR3 has 18 amino acids. The germline V gene encodes CDR1 SGHRS and CDR2 YFSETQ. The DNA for the CDR3 is TGCGCCAGCAGCTCCCGAGCCCTAGGAGCGGGAGGCTCCGGTGAGCAGTTCTTC. This gives the protein CASSSRALGAGGSGEQFF.

In its sample, this clonotype was seen many times. This chain connects TRBV12-3 or TRBV12-4 to TRBJ1-5; D not resolved. The CDR3 runs 14 residues. Trimming cost V 5 bases and J 0 bases, with 8 bases left between them. The CDR3 region has the DNA TGTGCCAGCAGTCCCGTTAGTAGCAATCAGCCCCAGCATTTT. This gives the protein CASSPVSSNQPQHF.

The sample holds a few counts of this clonotype. The rearrangement links TRBV7-8 to TRBJ2-1, with 7 nucleotides matching TRBD1. The CDR3 extends over 16 amino acids. V lost 1 base, J lost 2 bases, and 5 bases stayed unmatched. Germline CDR1 reads SGHVS; CDR2 reads FQNEAQ. CDR3 region: CASSLEAGGTYNEQFF. The CDR3 DNA is TGTGCCAGCAGCTTAGAGGCAGGGGGAACCTACAATGAGCAGTTCTTC. Full variable domain (rest looked up from reference TRBV7-8 and TRBJ2-1): GAGVSQSPRYKVAKRGQDVALRCDPISGHVSLFWYQQALGQGPEFLTYFQNEAQLDKSGLPSDRFFAERPEGSVSTLKIQRTQQEDSAVYLCASSLEAGGTYNEQFFGPGTRLTVL.

The V call is TRBV7-3, the J call TRBJ2-2; 8 nucleotides match TRBD2. V shed 3 bases, J shed 5 bases, and the junction held 5 bases outside the gene matches. Germline V gives CDR1 SGHTA, CDR2 FQGTGA. The CDR3 totals 15 residues. This CDR3 is CASSLSGGWTGELFF. Here the CDR3 DNA reads TGTGCCAGCAGCTTGTCGGGGGGGTGGACCGGGGAGCTGTTTTTT.

The sample holds many counts of this clonotype. The V call is TRBV18, the J call TRBJ2-7; no definite D call. With 0 bases removed from V and 5 bases from J, the gap between germline ends came to 14 bases. The CDR3 is 15 residues long. Germline assignment: CDR1 KGHSH and CDR2 LQKENI. CDR3 sequence (DNA): TGTGCCAGCTCACCACCAGGACCAGTGGTGAACGAGCAGTACTTC. Protein sequence: CASSPPGPVVNEQYF.

This clonotype was recorded a few times. The rearrangement uses TRBV28 and TRBJ1-4; D is ambiguous. Trimming took off 6 bases at V and 8 bases at J, with 16 bases between the two ends. CDR1 is MDHEN, CDR2 SYDVKM, per germline. CDR3 size: 14 residues. The CDR3 nucleotides read TGTGCCAGCAGCTCCCGAAGAAATGAGGAAAAACTGTTTTTT. Residues: CASSSRRNEEKLFF. Complete variable domain (other parts from reference TRBV28 and TRBJ1-4): DVKVTQSSRYLVKRTGEKVFLECVQDMDHENMFWYRQDPGLGLRLIYFSYDVKMKEKGDIPEGYSVSREKKERFSLILESASTNQTSMYLCASSSRRNEEKLFFGSGTQLSVL.

The table lists this clonotype with a few counts. This chain joins TRBV12-3 or TRBV12-4 and TRBJ2-3; 7 bases agree with TRBD2. CDR3 length: 15 residues. V shed 7 bases, J shed 3 bases, and the junction held 10 bases outside the gene matches. The CDR3 sequence is CASTRQQGGTDTQYF. DNA of the CDR3: TGTGCCAGCACCCGTCAGCAGGGAGGGACAGATACGCAGTATTTT.

This clonotype was seen more than once but under ten times. The chain employs TRBV4-3 and TRBJ2-5; no definite D call. The CDR3 has 12 amino acids. Germline-derived CDR1 and CDR2 are LGHNA and YSLEER. V lost 3 bases and J 5 bases, leaving 7 bases between the germline ends. CDR3 nucleotide sequence: TGCGCCAGCAGCCATGGACGGGAGACCCAGTACTTC. Its protein product is CASSHGRETQYF.

Comment on this clonotype: Given a much more abundant clone one base away, this may be a read error. V and J are TRBV12-3 or TRBV12-4 and TRBJ2-1, with TRBD2 identical over 9 bases. The CDR3 runs 12 residues. V lost 3 bases and J lost 15; bases outside the gene matches: 6. The CDR3 loop reads CASSFGGRDRFF. The DNA for the CDR3 is TGTGCCAGCAGTTTCGGCGGGAGGGATCGGTTCTTC.

This clonotype has ten or more counts. This rearrangement joins TRBV7-6 to TRBJ2-7, with TRBD1 matching over 9 bases. This CDR3 comprises 14 residues. Per the germline V gene, CDR1 is SGHVS and CDR2 is FNYEAQ. The ends lost 3 bases at V and 4 bases at J; junction bases unmatched: 4. The CDR3 spells CASSLTGGEYEQYF. CDR3 DNA sequence: TGTGCCAGCAGCTTGACAGGGGGAGAGTACGAGCAGTACTTC.

This sequence joins TRBV5-4 and TRBJ1-2; a weak D match, TRBD1 (5 bases). Per the germline V gene, CDR1 is SGHNT and CDR2 is YYREEE (reference sequence). The CDR3 loop spans 14 amino acids. V was clipped by 0 bases and J by 3 bases, with 9 bases between them. The CDR3 protein is CASSLGQRDYGYTF. The DNA for the CDR3 is TGTGCCAGCAGCTTGGGACAGCGGGACTATGGCTACACCTTC.

In DNA, the CDR3 is TGCGCCAGCAGCCGAGCACAGGGCTACGAGCAGTACTTC. Translating it yields CASSRAQGYEQYF. V is TRBV4-3 and J is TRBJ2-7, with a possible D match to TRBD1 (6 bases). Germline CDR1 reads LGHNA; CDR2 reads YSLEER. V dropped 4 bases and J dropped 3 bases, with 10 bases sitting between them. CDR3 size: 13 residues.

This clonotype occurred a few times. The V and J genes are TRBV20-1 and TRBJ2-5, with 14 positions matching TRBD2. V lost 3 bases to trimming and J lost 5 bases; unmatched junction nucleotides: 8. The germline V gene has CDR1 DFQATT and CDR2 SNEGSKA (reference sequence). The CDR3 loop spans 16 amino acids. This CDR3 is CSARGLAGALRETQYF. CDR3 bases: TGCAGTGCTAGGGGACTAGCGGGAGCCCTGCGGGAGACCCAGTACTTC.

Only a few counts were recorded for this clonotype. This chain connects TRBV2 to TRBJ2-5; 14 bases agree with TRBD2. The CDR3 has 16 amino acids. Germline assignment: CDR1 SNHLY and CDR2 FYNNEI. With 5 bases clipped from V and 2 bases from J, the junction kept 4 bases outside the gene matches. The CDR3 region is CASSLTSGRGQETQYF. CDR3 nucleotides: TGTGCCAGCAGTTTGACTAGCGGGAGGGGACAAGAGACCCAGTACTTC.

This clonotype has a count of ten or more. J is TRBJ2-7 and V is TRBV3-1; TRBD2 aligns across 12 bases. Germline CDR1 and CDR2: LGHDT and YNNKEL (reference sequence). CDR3 length equals 14 residues. V was pared by 5 bases and J by 6 bases, with 5 bases of the junction left unmatched. For the CDR3, the DNA is TGTGCCAGCAGCTCTAGCGGGAGGGCCCGCGAGCAGTACTTC. It specifies CASSSSGRAREQYF.

This clonotype showed up just a few times. J is TRBJ2-1 and V is TRBV5-4; TRBD2 might be the D (5 bases). Germline loops: CDR1 SGHNT, CDR2 YYREEE (reference sequence). This CDR3 spans 13 amino acids. V was cut by 2 bases and J by 5 bases, with 8 bases left in between. CDR3 DNA: TGTGCCAGCAGCTTAAGGCGGGACAATGAGCAGTTCTTC. Protein product: CASSLRRDNEQFF. The full variable domain, rest sourced from reference TRBV5-4 and TRBJ2-1, is ETGVTQSPTHLIKTRGQQVTLRCSSQSGHNTVSWYQQALGQGPQFIFQYYREEENGRGNFPPRFSGLQFPNYSSELNVNALELDDSALYLCASSLRRDNEQFFGPGTRLTVL.

This clonotype was counted ten times or more. The chain recombines TRBV2 with TRBJ2-7; 8 bases agree with TRBD1. The CDR3 has 14 amino acids. The V segment lost 3 bases and the J segment 0 bases; nucleotides outside the gene matches: 1. Germline values: CDR1 SNHLY, CDR2 FYNNEI. CDR3 nucleotides: TGTGCCAGCAGTGACGGGACAGGCTCCTACGAGCAGTACTTC. Its translation: CASSDGTGSYEQYF.